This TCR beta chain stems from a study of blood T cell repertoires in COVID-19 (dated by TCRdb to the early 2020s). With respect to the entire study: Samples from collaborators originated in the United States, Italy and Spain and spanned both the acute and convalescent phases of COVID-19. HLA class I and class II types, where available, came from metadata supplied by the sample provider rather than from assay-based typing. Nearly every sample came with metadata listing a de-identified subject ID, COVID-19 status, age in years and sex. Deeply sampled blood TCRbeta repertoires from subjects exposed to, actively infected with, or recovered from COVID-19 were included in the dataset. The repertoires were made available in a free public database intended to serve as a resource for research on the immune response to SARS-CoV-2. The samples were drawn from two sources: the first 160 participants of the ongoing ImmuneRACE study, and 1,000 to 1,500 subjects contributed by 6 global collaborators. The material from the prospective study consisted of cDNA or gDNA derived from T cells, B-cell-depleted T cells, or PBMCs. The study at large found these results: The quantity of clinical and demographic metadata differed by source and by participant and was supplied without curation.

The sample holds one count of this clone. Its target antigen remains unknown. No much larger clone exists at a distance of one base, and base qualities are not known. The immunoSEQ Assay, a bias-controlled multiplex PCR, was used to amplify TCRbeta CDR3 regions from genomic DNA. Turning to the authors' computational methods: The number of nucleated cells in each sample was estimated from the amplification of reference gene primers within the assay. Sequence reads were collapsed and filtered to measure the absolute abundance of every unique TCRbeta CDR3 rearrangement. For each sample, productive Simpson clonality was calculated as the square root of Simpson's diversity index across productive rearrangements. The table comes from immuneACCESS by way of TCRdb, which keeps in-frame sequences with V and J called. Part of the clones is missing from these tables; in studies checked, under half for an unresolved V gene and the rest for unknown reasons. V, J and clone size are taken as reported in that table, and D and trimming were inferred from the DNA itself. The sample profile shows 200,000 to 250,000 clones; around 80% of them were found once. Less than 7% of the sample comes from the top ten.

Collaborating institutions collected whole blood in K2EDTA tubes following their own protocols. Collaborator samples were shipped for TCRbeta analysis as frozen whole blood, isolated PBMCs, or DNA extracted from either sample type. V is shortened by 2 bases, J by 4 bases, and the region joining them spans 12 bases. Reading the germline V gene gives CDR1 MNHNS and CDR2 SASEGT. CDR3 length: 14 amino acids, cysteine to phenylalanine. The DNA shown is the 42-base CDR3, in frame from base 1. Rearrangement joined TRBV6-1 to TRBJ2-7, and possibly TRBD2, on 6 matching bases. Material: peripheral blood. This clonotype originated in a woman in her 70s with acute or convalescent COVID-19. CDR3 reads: CASSESGSWYEQYF. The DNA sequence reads TGTGCCAGCAGTGAATCCGGGAGTTGGTACGAGCAGTACTTC.